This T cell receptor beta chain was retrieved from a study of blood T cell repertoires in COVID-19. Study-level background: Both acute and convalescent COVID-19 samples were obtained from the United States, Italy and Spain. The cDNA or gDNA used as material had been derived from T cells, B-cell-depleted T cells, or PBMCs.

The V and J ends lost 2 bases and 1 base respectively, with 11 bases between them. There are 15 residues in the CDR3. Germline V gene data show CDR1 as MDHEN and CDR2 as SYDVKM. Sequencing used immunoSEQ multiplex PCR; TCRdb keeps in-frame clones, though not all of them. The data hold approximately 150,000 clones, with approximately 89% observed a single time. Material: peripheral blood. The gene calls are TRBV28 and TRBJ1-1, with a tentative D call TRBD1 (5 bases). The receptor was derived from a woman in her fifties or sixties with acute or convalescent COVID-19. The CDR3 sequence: CASSLRGVANTEAFF. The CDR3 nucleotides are TGTGCCAGCAGTTTAAGGGGCGTTGCGAACACTGAAGCTTTCTTT.